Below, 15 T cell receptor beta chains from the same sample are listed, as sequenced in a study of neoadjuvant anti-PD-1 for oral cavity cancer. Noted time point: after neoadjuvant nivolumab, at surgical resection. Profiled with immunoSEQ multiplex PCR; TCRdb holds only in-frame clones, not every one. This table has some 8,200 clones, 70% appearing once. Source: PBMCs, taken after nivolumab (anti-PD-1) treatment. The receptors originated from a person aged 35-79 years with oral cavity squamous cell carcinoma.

As DNA, the CDR3 is TGTGCCAGCAGCCAAGAAGCTGGGGCGAACACCGGGGAGCTGTTTTTT. It translates to CASSQEAGANTGELFF. The chain has TRBV14 and TRBJ2-2; D not certain. The CDR3 is 16 residues long. CDR1 and CDR2 (germline): SGHDN, FVKESK. Trimming cost V 0 bases and J 0 bases, with 8 bases left between them.

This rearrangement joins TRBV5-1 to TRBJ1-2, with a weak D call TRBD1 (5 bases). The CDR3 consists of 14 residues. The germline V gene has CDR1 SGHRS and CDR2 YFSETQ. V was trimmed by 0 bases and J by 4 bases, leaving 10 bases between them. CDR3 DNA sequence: TGCGCCAGCAGCTTGGGGGACGGACCCTATGGCTACACCTTC. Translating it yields CASSLGDGPYGYTF.

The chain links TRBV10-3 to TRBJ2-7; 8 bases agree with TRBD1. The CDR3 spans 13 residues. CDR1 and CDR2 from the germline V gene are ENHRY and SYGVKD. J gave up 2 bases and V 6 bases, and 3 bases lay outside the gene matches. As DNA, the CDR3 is TGTGCCATCAGGGGGGGACAGGCCTACGAGCAGTACTTC. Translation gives CAIRGGQAYEQYF.

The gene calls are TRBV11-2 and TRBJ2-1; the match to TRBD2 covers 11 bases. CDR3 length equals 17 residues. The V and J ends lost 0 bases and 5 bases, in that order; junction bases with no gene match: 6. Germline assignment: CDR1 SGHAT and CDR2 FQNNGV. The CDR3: CASSLEFGTSGNNEQFF. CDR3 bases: TGTGCCAGCAGCTTAGAGTTCGGGACTAGCGGCAACAATGAGCAGTTCTTC.

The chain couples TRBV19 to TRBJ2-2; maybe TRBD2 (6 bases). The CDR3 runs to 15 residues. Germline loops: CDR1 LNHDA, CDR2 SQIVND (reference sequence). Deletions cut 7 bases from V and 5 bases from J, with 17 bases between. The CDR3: CASKKPSGDTGELFF. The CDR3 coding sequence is TGTGCCAGTAAAAAGCCCTCGGGGGATACCGGGGAGCTGTTTTTT. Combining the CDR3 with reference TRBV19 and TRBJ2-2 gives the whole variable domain DGGITQSPKYLFRKEGQNVTLSCEQNLNHDAMYWYRQDPGQGLRLIYYSQIVNDFQKGDIAEGYSVSREKKESFPLTVTSAQKNPTAFYLCASKKPSGDTGELFFGEGSRLTVL.

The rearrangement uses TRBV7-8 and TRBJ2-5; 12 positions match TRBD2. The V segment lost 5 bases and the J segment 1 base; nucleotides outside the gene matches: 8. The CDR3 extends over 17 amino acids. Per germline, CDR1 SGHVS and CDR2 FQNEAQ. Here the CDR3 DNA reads TGTGCCAGCAGCCAGGGACTAGCGGGCCCATCCCAAGAGACCCAGTACTTC. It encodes CASSQGLAGPSQETQYF.

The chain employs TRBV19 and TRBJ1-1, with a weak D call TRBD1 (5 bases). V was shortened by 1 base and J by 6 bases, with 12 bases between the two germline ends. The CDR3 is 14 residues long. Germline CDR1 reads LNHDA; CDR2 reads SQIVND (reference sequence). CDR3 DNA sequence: TGTGCCAGTAGTATAGCGTGGGGGGACTCTGAAGCTTTCTTT. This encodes CASSIAWGDSEAFF.

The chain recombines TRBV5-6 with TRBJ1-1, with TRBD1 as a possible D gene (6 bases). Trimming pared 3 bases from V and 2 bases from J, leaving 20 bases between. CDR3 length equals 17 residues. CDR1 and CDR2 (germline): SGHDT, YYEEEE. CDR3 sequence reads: CASSSTRWGARNTEAFF. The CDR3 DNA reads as TGTGCCAGCAGCTCAACCCGGTGGGGGGCGAGAAACACTGAAGCTTTCTTT. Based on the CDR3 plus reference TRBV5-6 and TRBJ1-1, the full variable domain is DAGVTQSPTHLIKTRGQQVTLRCSPKSGHDTVSWYQQALGQGPQFIFQYYEEEERQRGNFPDRFSGHQFPNYSSELNVNALLLGDSALYLCASSSTRWGARNTEAFFGQGTRLTVV.

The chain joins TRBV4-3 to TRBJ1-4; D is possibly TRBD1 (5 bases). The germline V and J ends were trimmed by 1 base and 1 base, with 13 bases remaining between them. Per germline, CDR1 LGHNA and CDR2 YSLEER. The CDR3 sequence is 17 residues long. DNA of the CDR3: TGCGCCAGCAGCCAAGGCGGCACAGGCGGAACTAATGAAAAACTGTTTTTT. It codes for CASSQGGTGGTNEKLFF.

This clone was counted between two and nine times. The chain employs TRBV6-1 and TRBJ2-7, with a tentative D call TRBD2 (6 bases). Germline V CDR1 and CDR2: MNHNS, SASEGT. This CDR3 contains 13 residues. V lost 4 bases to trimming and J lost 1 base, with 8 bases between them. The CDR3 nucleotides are TGTGCCAGCAGTGGGGAGGTTTCCTACGAGCAGTACTTC. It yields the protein CASSGEVSYEQYF.

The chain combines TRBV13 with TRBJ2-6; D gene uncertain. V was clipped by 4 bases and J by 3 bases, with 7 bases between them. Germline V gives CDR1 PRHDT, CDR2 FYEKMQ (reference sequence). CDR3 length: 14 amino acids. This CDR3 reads CASSYWGGANVLTF. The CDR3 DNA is TGTGCCAGCAGCTATTGGGGTGGGGCCAACGTCCTGACTTTC.

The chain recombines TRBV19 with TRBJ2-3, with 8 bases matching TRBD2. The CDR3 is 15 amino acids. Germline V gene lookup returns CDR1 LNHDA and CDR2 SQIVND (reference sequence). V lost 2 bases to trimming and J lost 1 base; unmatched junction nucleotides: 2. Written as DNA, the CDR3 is TGTGCCAGTAGTATAAGGCGGGGGGGCACAGATACGCAGTATTTT. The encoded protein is CASSIRRGGTDTQYF.

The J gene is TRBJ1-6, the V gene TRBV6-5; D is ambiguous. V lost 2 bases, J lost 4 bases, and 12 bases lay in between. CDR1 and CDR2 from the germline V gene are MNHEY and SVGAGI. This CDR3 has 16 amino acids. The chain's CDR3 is CASSYGQFTYNSPLHF. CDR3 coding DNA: TGTGCCAGCAGTTACGGGCAGTTCACATATAATTCACCCCTCCACTTT.

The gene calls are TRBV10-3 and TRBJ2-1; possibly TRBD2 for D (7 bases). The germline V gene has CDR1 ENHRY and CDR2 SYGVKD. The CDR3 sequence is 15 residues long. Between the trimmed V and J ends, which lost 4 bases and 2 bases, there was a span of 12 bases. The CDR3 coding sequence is TGTGCCATCAGTGGAAGGGGGGGGACCTACAATGAGCAGTTCTTC. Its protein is CAISGRGGTYNEQFF.

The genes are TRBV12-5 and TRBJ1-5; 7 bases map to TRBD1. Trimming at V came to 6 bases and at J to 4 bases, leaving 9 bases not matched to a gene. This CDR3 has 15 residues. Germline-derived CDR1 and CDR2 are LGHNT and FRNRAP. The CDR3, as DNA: TGTGCTAGTGGCCCGGGACAGAACTGGAATCAGCCCCAGCATTTT. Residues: CASGPGQNWNQPQHF.